The T cell receptor (beta chain) under discussion was sequenced for a study of a mutant IDH1 vaccine in newly diagnosed glioma. Study details: Initiation of the vaccine course occurred 4-6 weeks after radiotherapy alone, or alongside temozolomide cycles. Previous treatment comprised radiotherapy, temozolomide, or both, mostly both. Study observations and caveats: Seemingly, top peripheral T cell clonotype changes bore no relation to pseudoprogression. Across multiple MHC alleles, around 93% of patients had vaccine-induced responses.

As concerns this clone: What it binds is not known.

Unmatched junction bases numbered 14, after V lost 1 base and J lost 6 bases. The CDR3 spans 18 residues. CDR1 and CDR2 (germline): SGHAT, FQNNGV. As for time point: week 47, end of study. In the vaccine, a single dose held 300 ug of the mutant IDH1 20-mer peptide, along with topical imiquimod. Profiling relied on immunoSEQ multiplex PCR, and the TCRdb table lists in-frame clones only, not all of them. The data hold about 94,000 clones, with roughly nine tenths observed a single time. This rearrangement joins TRBV11-2 to TRBJ2-1, with TRBD2 matching over 8 bases. This TCR was recovered from a woman between 45 and 60 years old with glioma. Here the sequenced sample was PBMCs, taken from a glioma patient whose treatment included an IDH1 peptide vaccine. The CDR3 DNA reads TGTGCCAGCAGCTTAGTGAGCCCCATAGCGGGGCCCGGCAATGAGCAGTTCTTC. This codes for CASSLVSPIAGPGNEQFF.